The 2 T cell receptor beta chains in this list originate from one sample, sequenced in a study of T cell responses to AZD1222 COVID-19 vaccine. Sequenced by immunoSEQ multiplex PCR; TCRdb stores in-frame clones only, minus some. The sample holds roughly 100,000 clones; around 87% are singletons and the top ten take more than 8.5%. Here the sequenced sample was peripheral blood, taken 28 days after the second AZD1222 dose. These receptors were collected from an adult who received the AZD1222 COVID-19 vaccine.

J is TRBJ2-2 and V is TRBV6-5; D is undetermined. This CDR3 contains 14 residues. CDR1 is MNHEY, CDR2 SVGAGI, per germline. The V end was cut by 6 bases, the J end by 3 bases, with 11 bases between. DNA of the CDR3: TGTGCCAGCAGATTGGGGATCCACACCGGGGAGCTGTTTTTT. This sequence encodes CASRLGIHTGELFF.

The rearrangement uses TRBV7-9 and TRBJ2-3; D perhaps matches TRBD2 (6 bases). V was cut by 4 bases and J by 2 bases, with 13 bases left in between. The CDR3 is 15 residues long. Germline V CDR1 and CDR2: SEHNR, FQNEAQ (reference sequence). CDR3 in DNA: TGTGCCAGCAGCTCTCGTGGGGGGAACACAGATACGCAGTATTTT. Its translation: CASSSRGGNTDTQYF. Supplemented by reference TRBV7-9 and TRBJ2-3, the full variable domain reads DTGVSQNPRHKITKRGQNVTFRCDPISEHNRLYWYRQTLGQGPEFLTYFQNEAQLEKSRLLSDRFSAERPKGSFSTLEIQRTEQGDSAMYLCASSSRGGNTDTQYFGPGTRLTVL.